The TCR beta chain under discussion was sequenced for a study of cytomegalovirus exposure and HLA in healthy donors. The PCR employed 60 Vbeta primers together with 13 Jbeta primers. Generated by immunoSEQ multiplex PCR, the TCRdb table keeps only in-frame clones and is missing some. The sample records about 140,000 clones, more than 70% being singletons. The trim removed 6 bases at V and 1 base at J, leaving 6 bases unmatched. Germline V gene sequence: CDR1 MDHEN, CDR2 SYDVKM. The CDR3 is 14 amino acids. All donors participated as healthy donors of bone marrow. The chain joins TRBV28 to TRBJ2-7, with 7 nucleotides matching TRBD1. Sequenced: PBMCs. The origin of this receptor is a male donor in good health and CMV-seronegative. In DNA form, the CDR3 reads TGTGCCAGCAGCGATCAACAGGGGTCCTACGAGCAGTACTTC. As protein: CASSDQQGSYEQYF.